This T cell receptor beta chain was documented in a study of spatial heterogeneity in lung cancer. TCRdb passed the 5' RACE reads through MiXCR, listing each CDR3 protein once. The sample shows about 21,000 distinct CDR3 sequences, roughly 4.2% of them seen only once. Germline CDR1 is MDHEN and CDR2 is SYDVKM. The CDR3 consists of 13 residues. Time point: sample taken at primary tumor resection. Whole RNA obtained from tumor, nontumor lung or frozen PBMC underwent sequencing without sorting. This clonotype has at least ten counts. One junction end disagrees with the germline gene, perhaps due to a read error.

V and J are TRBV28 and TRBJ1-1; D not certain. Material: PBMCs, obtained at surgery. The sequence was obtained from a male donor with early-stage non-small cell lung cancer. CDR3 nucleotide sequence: TGTGCCAGCAGTTTGCGAGGGAACTCTGAAGCTTTCTTT. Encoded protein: CASSLRGNSEAFF. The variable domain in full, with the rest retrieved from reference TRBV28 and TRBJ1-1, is DVKVTQSSRYLVKRTGEKVFLECVQDMDHENMFWYRQDPGLGLRLIYFSYDVKMKEKGDIPEGYSVSREKKERFSLILESASTNQTSMYLCASSLRGNSEAFFGQGTRLTVV.